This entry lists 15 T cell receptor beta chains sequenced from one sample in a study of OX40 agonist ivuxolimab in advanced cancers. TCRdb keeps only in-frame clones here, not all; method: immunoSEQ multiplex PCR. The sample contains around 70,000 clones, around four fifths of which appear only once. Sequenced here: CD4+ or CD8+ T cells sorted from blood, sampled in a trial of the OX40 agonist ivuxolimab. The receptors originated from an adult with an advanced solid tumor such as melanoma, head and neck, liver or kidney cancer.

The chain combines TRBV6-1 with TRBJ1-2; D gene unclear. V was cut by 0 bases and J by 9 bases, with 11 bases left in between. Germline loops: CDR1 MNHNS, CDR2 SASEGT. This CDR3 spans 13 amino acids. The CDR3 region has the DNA TGTGCCAGCAGTGAAGCGCAGCGAGGCCGCTACACCTTC. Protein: CASSEAQRGRYTF.

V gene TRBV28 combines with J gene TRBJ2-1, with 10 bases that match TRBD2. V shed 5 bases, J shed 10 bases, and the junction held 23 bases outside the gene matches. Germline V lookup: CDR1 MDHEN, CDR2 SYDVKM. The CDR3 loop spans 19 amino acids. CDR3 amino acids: CASSRGLADTIATMSEQFF. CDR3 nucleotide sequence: TGTGCCAGCAGTCGCGGACTAGCGGATACAATAGCTACAATGAGCGAGCAGTTCTTC.

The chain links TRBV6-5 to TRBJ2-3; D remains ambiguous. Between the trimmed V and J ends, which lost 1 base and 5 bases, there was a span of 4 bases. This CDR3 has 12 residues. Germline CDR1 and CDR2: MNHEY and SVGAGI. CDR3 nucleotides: TGTGCCAGCAGTTACTACAGAGATACGCAGTATTTT. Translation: CASSYYRDTQYF.

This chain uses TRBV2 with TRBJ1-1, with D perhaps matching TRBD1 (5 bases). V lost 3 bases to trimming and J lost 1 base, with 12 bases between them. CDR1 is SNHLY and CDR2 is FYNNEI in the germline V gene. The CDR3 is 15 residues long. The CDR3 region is CASSEQGEGNTEAFF. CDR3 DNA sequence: TGTGCCAGCAGTGAGCAGGGTGAGGGGAACACTGAAGCTTTCTTT.

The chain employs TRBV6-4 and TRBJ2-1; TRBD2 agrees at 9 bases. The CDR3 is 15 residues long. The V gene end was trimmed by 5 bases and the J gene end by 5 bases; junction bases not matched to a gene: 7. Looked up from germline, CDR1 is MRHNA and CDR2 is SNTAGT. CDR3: CASSLTSGPNNEQFF. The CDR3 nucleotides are TGTGCCAGCAGTCTTACTAGCGGGCCTAACAATGAGCAGTTCTTC.

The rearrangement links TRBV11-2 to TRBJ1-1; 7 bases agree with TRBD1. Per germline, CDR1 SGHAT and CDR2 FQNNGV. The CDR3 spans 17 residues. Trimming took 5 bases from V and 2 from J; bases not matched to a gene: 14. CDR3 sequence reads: CASSPIGTAIDNTEAFF. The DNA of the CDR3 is TGTGCCAGCAGCCCCATCGGGACAGCAATTGACAACACTGAAGCTTTCTTT.

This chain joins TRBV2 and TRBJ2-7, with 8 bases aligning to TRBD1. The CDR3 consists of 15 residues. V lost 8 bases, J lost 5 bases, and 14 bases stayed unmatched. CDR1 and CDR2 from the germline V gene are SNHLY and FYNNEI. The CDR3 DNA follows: TGTGCCAGCGCCCGAGCCCAGGGACAGGTCCACGAGCAGTACTTC. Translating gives CASARAQGQVHEQYF. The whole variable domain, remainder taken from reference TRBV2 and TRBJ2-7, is EPEVTQTPSHQVTQMGQEVILRCVPISNHLYFYWYRQILGQKVEFLVSFYNNEISEKSEIFDDQFSVERPDGSNFTLKIRSTKLEDSAMYFCASARAQGQVHEQYFGPGTRLTVT.

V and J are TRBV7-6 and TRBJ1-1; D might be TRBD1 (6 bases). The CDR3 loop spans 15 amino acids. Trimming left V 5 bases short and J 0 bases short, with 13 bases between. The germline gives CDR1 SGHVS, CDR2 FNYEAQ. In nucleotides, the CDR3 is TGTGCCAGCAGCCCCCGGACAGCCTTGAACACTGAAGCTTTCTTT. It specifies CASSPRTALNTEAFF.

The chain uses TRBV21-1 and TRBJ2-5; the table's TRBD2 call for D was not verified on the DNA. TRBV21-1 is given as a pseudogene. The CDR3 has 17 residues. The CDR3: CASSAGLAGGGQETQYF. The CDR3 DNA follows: TGTGCCAGCAGCGCAGGACTAGCGGGAGGAGGCCAAGAGACCCAGTACTTC.

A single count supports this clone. The CDR3 protein is CASSESVGSSVQYF. As DNA, the CDR3 is TGTGCCAGCAGTGAATCGGTCGGGAGTTCGGTTCAGTACTTC. The V call is TRBV25-1, the J call TRBJ2-4; D might be TRBD2 (6 bases). In germline, CDR1 is MGHDK, CDR2 SYGVNS. V was shortened by 1 base and J by 11 bases, with 15 bases between the two germline ends. The CDR3 runs to 14 residues.

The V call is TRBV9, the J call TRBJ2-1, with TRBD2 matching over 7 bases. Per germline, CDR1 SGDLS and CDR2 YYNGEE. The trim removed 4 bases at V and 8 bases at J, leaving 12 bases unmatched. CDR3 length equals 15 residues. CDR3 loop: CASSPKGGPDHEQFF. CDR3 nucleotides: TGTGCCAGCAGCCCAAAGGGAGGGCCGGACCATGAGCAGTTCTTC.

The CDR3 reads CASNQGVTDTQYF. CDR3 nucleotide sequence: TGTGCCAGCAACCAGGGCGTAACAGATACGCAGTATTTT. V is TRBV2 and J is TRBJ2-3, with D perhaps matching TRBD1 (5 bases). The CDR3 loop spans 13 amino acids. The ends were cut back, 7 bases at V and 3 bases at J, with 11 bases in the middle. Per the germline V gene, CDR1 is SNHLY and CDR2 is FYNNEI.

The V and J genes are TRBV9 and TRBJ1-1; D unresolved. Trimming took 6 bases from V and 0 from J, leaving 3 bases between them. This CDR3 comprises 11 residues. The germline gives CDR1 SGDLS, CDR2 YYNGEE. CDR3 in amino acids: CASTLNTEAFF. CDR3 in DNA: TGTGCCAGCACTCTGAACACTGAAGCTTTCTTT.

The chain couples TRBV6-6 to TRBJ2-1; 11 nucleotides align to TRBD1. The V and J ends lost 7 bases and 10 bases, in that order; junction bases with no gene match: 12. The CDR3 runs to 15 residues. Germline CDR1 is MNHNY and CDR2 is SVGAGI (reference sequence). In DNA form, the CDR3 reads TGTGCCAGCACCAAGGGGACAGGGGGGCAAGGGGAGCAGTTCTTC. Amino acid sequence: CASTKGTGGQGEQFF.

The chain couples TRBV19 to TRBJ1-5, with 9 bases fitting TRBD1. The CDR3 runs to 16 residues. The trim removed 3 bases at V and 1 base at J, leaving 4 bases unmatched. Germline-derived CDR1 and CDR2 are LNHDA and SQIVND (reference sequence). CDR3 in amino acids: CASSIGTGSSNQPQHF. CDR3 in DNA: TGTGCCAGTAGTATCGGGACAGGGTCGAGCAATCAGCCCCAGCATTTT.